This TCR beta chain was obtained from a study of blood T cell repertoires in COVID-19. About the study: Samples representing acute and convalescent COVID-19 were sourced from the United States, Italy and Spain.

Recruited during active infection, patients (from Seattle) were subsequently followed longitudinally. The V and J ends lost 0 bases and 2 bases, in that order; junction bases with no gene match: 4. CDR3 length: 16 residues. CDR1 and CDR2 (germline): SGHRS, YFSETQ. Per the authors' pipeline: Reference gene primers were amplified, and this amplification served to estimate nucleated cell counts. Profiling relied on immunoSEQ multiplex PCR, and the TCRdb table lists in-frame clones only, not all of them. V and J calls and clone size are copied from that table; D and trimming were computed from the DNA. There are fewer than 300,000 clones in the sample; roughly nine tenths occur only once, and less than 15% lies in the top ten.

This sequence was found in a woman in her twenties or thirties with COVID-19, enrolled during active disease. V gene TRBV5-1 combines with J gene TRBJ2-5, with 10 positions matching TRBD2. Sequenced input: peripheral blood. The CDR3 coding sequence is TGCGCCAGCAGCTTGGACGGAGCGGGAGGGCAAGAGACCCAGTACTTC. Protein sequence: CASSLDGAGGQETQYF.